This T cell receptor beta chain was captured in a study of cytomegalovirus exposure and HLA in healthy donors. Points from the study as a whole: Productive rates of about 87% or about 30% were seen for most TCR beta V segments in an earlier analysis. The study flagged 150 to 200 TCR beta chains as cytomegalovirus-associated.

In regard to this clone: Its matching antigen is unknown.

The primer mix had 60 Vbeta and 13 Jbeta primers. Clones were sequenced by immunoSEQ multiplex PCR, and TCRdb holds only the in-frame ones, with some missing. Altogether under 150,000 clones are present, 65% to 90% being singletons, with the ten largest covering under 3.5%. CDR1 is LNHDA, CDR2 SQIVND, per germline (reference sequence). V was trimmed by 6 bases and J by 6 bases, leaving 18 bases between them. The CDR3 spans 15 residues. The chain uses TRBV19 and TRBJ2-1, with D tentatively TRBD2 (6 bases). The sequenced sample was PBMCs. This TCR was recovered from a man aged 45-60 years in good health and CMV-seronegative. CDR3 bases: TGTGCCAGTAGCCCCCGCCCGGCCGGGGGCAATGAGCAGTTCTTC. This gives the protein CASSPRPAGGNEQFF. The variable domain in full, completed from reference TRBV19 and TRBJ2-1, reads DGGITQSPKYLFRKEGQNVTLSCEQNLNHDAMYWYRQDPGQGLRLIYYSQIVNDFQKGDIAEGYSVSREKKESFPLTVTSAQKNPTAFYLCASSPRPAGGNEQFFGPGTRLTVL.